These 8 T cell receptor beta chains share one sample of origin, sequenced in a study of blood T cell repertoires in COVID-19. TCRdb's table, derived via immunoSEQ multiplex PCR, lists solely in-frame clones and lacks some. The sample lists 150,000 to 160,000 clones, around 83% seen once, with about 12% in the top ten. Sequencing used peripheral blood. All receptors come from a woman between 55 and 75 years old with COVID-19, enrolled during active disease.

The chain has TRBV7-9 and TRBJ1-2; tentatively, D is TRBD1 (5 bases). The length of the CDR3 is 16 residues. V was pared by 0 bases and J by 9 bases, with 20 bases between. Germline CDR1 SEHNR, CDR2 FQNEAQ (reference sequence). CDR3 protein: CASSLAALGGSPSYTF. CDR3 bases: TGTGCCAGCAGCTTAGCGGCGCTCGGGGGGAGCCCCAGCTACACCTTC.

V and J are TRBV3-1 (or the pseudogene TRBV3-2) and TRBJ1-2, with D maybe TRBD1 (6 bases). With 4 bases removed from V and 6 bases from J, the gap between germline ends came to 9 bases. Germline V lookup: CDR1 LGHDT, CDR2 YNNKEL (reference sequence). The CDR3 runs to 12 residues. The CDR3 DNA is TGTGCCAGCAGCCTTGGGGGCAATGGCTACACCTTC. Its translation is CASSLGGNGYTF.

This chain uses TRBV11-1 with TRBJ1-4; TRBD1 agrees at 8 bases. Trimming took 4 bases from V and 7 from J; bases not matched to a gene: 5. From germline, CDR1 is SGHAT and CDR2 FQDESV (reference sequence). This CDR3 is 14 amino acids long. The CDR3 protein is CASSSRGLAEKLFF. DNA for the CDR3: TGTGCCAGCAGCTCCAGGGGGCTGGCTGAAAAACTGTTTTTT.

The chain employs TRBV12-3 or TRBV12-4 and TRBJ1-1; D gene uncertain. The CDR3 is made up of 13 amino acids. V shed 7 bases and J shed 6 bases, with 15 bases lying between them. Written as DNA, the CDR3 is TGTGCCAGCAACGGCCGTCTTGGGCCTGAAGCTTTCTTT. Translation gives CASNGRLGPEAFF.

CDR3 sequence: CASTNPATNEKLFF. The CDR3 nucleotides read TGTGCCAGCACTAACCCGGCAACTAATGAAAAACTGTTTTTT. The chain combines TRBV7-9 with TRBJ1-4; unclear D gene. The length of the CDR3 is 14 residues. V was pared by 7 bases and J by 0 bases, with 9 bases between. Germline-derived CDR1 and CDR2 are SEHNR and FQNEAQ (reference sequence).

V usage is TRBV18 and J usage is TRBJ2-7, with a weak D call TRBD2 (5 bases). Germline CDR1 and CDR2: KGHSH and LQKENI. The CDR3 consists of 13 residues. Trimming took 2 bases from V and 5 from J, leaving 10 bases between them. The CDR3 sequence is CASSPARADEQYV. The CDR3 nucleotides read TGTGCCAGCTCACCAGCGCGGGCTGACGAGCAGTACGTC.

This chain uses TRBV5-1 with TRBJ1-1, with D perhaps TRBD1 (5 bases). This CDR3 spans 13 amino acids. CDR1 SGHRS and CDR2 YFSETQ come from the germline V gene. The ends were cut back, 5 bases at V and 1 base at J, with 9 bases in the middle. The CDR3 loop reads CASSDRENTEAFF. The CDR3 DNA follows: TGCGCCAGCAGTGACAGAGAGAACACTGAAGCTTTCTTT.

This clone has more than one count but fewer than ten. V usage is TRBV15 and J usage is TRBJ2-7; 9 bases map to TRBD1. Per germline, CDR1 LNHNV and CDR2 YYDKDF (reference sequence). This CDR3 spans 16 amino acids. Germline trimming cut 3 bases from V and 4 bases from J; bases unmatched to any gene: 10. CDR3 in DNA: TGTGCCACCAGCAGCATCTGGGACAGGGTTAAGTACGAGCAGTACGTC. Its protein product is CATSSIWDRVKYEQYV.